Listed below are T cell receptor beta chains from one sample, sequenced in a study of T cell responses to AZD1222 COVID-19 vaccine. Measured with immunoSEQ multiplex PCR; TCRdb has only the in-frame clones, and not every one. In the table there are 100,000 to 150,000 clones, 91% of which are singletons. The material was peripheral blood, obtained 28 days after the second AZD1222 dose. Every receptor here comes from an adult who received the AZD1222 COVID-19 vaccine. The CDR3 runs from the conserved cysteine through the conserved F or W. Each record gives: J gene, clone size, V gene, D gene, CDR3 protein, CDR3 DNA. A D gene is named only where the DNA matches it firmly. Size tells how often a clone was seen (once, few, many) or the class of an expanded clone, and some rows leave it out.

j_call: TRBJ2-7; clone_size: .; v_call: TRBV2; d_call: .; cdr3_aa: CASSTVNYEQYF; cdr3_nt: TGTGCCAGCTCGACGGTAAACTACGAGCAGTACTTC
j_call: TRBJ1-4; clone_size: few; v_call: TRBV25-1; d_call: .; cdr3_aa: CASSESGPFSEKLFF; cdr3_nt: TGTGCCAGCAGTGAATCAGGGCCCTTTAGCGAAAAACTGTTTTTT
j_call: TRBJ2-2; clone_size: .; v_call: TRBV11-3; d_call: .; cdr3_aa: CASSIEGGTGELFF; cdr3_nt: TGTGCCAGCAGCATCGAGGGGGGCACCGGGGAGCTGTTTTTT
j_call: TRBJ1-2; clone_size: .; v_call: TRBV5-6; d_call: .; cdr3_aa: CASSLGVGYTF; cdr3_nt: TGTGCCAGCAGCTTGGGGGTAGGCTACACCTTC
j_call: TRBJ2-5; clone_size: once; v_call: TRBV9; d_call: .; cdr3_aa: CASSVDPSVETQYF; cdr3_nt: TGTGCCAGCAGCGTAGACCCTAGCGTCGAGACCCAGTACTTC
j_call: TRBJ2-2; clone_size: .; v_call: TRBV6-6; d_call: TRBD2; cdr3_aa: CASSRPSGGGAATGELFF; cdr3_nt: TGTGCCAGCAGCCGACCCTCGGGGGGGGGCGCGGCCACCGGGGAGCTGTTTTTT
j_call: TRBJ2-1; clone_size: .; v_call: TRBV14; d_call: .; cdr3_aa: CASSQTQALSYNEQFF; cdr3_nt: TGTGCCAGCAGCCAAACGCAGGCCCTCTCCTACAATGAGCAGTTCTTC
j_call: TRBJ1-2; clone_size: .; v_call: TRBV5-1; d_call: .; cdr3_aa: CASSLGPHEQGYTF; cdr3_nt: TGCGCCAGCAGCTTGGGGCCCCACGAACAGGGCTACACCTTC
j_call: TRBJ1-2; clone_size: .; v_call: TRBV19; d_call: .; cdr3_aa: CASSIRGDYGYTF; cdr3_nt: TGTGCCAGTAGTATCAGGGGAGACTATGGCTACACCTTC
j_call: TRBJ1-1; clone_size: .; v_call: TRBV5-6; d_call: .; cdr3_aa: CASSSLRGTEAFF; cdr3_nt: TGTGCCAGCAGCTCACTCCGGGGCACTGAAGCTTTCTTT
j_call: TRBJ2-3; clone_size: .; v_call: TRBV5-1; d_call: TRBD1; cdr3_aa: CASSLAGQGIGDTQYF; cdr3_nt: TGCGCCAGCAGCTTGGCCGGACAGGGGATAGGAGATACGCAGTATTTT
j_call: TRBJ1-2; clone_size: .; v_call: TRBV30; d_call: .; cdr3_aa: CAWSVRGGGYTF; cdr3_nt: TGTGCCTGGAGTGTACGGGGGGGCGGCTACACCTTC
j_call: TRBJ1-2; clone_size: .; v_call: TRBV30; d_call: .; cdr3_aa: CAWRRAVYGYTF; cdr3_nt: TGTGCCTGGCGCAGGGCGGTCTATGGCTACACCTTC
j_call: TRBJ2-1; clone_size: .; v_call: TRBV12-3/TRBV12-4; d_call: .; cdr3_aa: CASSLNNNEQFF; cdr3_nt: TGTGCCAGCAGTTTGAATAACAATGAGCAGTTCTTC
j_call: TRBJ1-6; clone_size: .; v_call: TRBV10-2; d_call: .; cdr3_aa: CASSEGGQGSPLHF; cdr3_nt: TGCGCCAGCAGTGAGGGGGGGCAGGGTTCACCCCTCCACTTT
j_call: TRBJ1-2; clone_size: .; v_call: TRBV19; d_call: .; cdr3_aa: CASSMGINYGYTF; cdr3_nt: TGTGCCAGTAGTATGGGAATTAACTATGGCTACACCTTC
j_call: TRBJ1-6; clone_size: .; v_call: TRBV2; d_call: .; cdr3_aa: CASSQGSDNSPLHF; cdr3_nt: TGTGCCAGCAGCCAGGGGTCCGATAATTCACCCCTCCACTTT
j_call: TRBJ1-5; clone_size: .; v_call: TRBV6-4; d_call: TRBD1; cdr3_aa: CASSATGDQPQHF; cdr3_nt: TGTGCCAGCAGTGCAACAGGGGATCAGCCCCAGCATTTT
j_call: TRBJ1-2; clone_size: .; v_call: TRBV29-1; d_call: .; cdr3_aa: CSVELSGDGYTF; cdr3_nt: TGCAGCGTTGAACTGTCAGGGGATGGCTACACCTTC
j_call: TRBJ2-2; clone_size: .; v_call: TRBV30; d_call: .; cdr3_aa: CAWSRDGGRELFF; cdr3_nt: TGTGCCTGGAGTAGGGACGGGGGGCGGGAGCTGTTTTTT
j_call: TRBJ2-1; clone_size: .; v_call: TRBV2; d_call: TRBD1; cdr3_aa: CASSPQGLKQFF; cdr3_nt: TGTGCCAGCAGTCCACAGGGGCTAAAGCAGTTCTTC
j_call: TRBJ2-1; clone_size: .; v_call: TRBV7-9; d_call: TRBD1; cdr3_aa: CASSLQDRARDNEQFF; cdr3_nt: TGTGCCAGCAGCCTACAGGACAGGGCCAGGGACAATGAGCAGTTCTTC
j_call: TRBJ2-3; clone_size: .; v_call: TRBV27; d_call: TRBD2; cdr3_aa: CASSLWGGLAGRDTQYF; cdr3_nt: TGTGCCAGCAGTTTATGGGGCGGACTAGCGGGGCGGGATACGCAGTATTTT
j_call: TRBJ1-5; clone_size: .; v_call: TRBV6-2/TRBV6-3; d_call: .; cdr3_aa: CASSSGVGNQPQHF; cdr3_nt: TGTGCCAGCAGTTCTGGGGTGGGCAATCAGCCCCAGCATTTT
j_call: TRBJ1-1; clone_size: .; v_call: TRBV4-3; d_call: .; cdr3_aa: CASSQEVRVPSKVF; cdr3_nt: TGCGCCAGCAGCCAAGAAGTTCGCGTGCCCTCGAAGGTCTTT
j_call: TRBJ2-5; clone_size: .; v_call: TRBV28; d_call: .; cdr3_aa: CASRGTYQETQYF; cdr3_nt: TGTGCCAGCAGAGGAACGTACCAAGAGACCCAGTACTTC
j_call: TRBJ1-5; clone_size: .; v_call: TRBV30; d_call: .; cdr3_aa: CAWSVRESQPQHF; cdr3_nt: TGTGCCTGGAGTGTACGTGAGAGTCAGCCCCAGCATTTT
j_call: TRBJ2-3; clone_size: .; v_call: TRBV14; d_call: .; cdr3_aa: CASSPLPGADTQYF; cdr3_nt: TGTGCCAGCAGCCCTCTCCCGGGGGCAGATACGCAGTATTTT
j_call: TRBJ2-2; clone_size: .; v_call: TRBV20-1; d_call: .; cdr3_aa: CSASYRGYTGELFF; cdr3_nt: TGCAGTGCTAGTTATAGGGGGTACACCGGGGAGCTGTTTTTT
j_call: TRBJ1-2; clone_size: .; v_call: TRBV11-2; d_call: TRBD1; cdr3_aa: CASSSIDRGDYGYTF; cdr3_nt: TGTGCCAGCAGCTCGATCGACAGGGGAGACTATGGCTACACCTTC
j_call: TRBJ1-2; clone_size: once; v_call: TRBV5-1; d_call: TRBD1; cdr3_aa: CASSLWTGQVGGYTF; cdr3_nt: TGCGCCAGCAGCTTGTGGACAGGTCAAGTAGGAGGCTACACCTTC
j_call: TRBJ1-4; clone_size: .; v_call: TRBV19; d_call: TRBD1; cdr3_aa: CASSVDRRNEKLFF; cdr3_nt: TGTGCCAGTAGTGTGGACAGGCGGAATGAAAAACTGTTTTTT
j_call: TRBJ1-1; clone_size: .; v_call: TRBV2; d_call: TRBD1; cdr3_aa: CASSETGTVNTEAFF; cdr3_nt: TGTGCCAGCAGCGAGACCGGGACAGTGAACACTGAAGCTTTCTTT
j_call: TRBJ1-3; clone_size: .; v_call: TRBV3-1/TRBV3-2; d_call: TRBD1; cdr3_aa: CASSHGTGRNTIYF; cdr3_nt: TGTGCCAGCAGCCACGGGACAGGGCGTAACACCATATATTTT
j_call: TRBJ1-1; clone_size: .; v_call: TRBV28; d_call: TRBD1; cdr3_aa: CASSTQGARAFF; cdr3_nt: TGTGCCAGCAGTACCCAGGGGGCGCGAGCTTTCTTT
j_call: TRBJ1-2; clone_size: .; v_call: TRBV29-1; d_call: .; cdr3_aa: CSVDRPGSLSGYTF; cdr3_nt: TGCAGCGTTGATCGCCCAGGGTCGCTCTCTGGCTACACCTTC
j_call: TRBJ1-1; clone_size: .; v_call: TRBV6-1; d_call: .; cdr3_aa: CASSEAHRTVNTEAFF; cdr3_nt: TGTGCCAGCAGTGAGGCCCACCGTACGGTGAACACTGAAGCTTTCTTT
j_call: TRBJ1-2; clone_size: .; v_call: TRBV7-3; d_call: TRBD1; cdr3_aa: CASSPGTGGFYGYTF; cdr3_nt: TGTGCCAGCAGCCCCGGGACAGGGGGTTTCTATGGCTACACCTTC
j_call: TRBJ2-1; clone_size: once; v_call: TRBV10-3; d_call: .; cdr3_aa: CAISLNNEQFF; cdr3_nt: TGTGCCATCAGCCTAAATAATGAGCAGTTCTTC
j_call: TRBJ1-1; clone_size: .; v_call: TRBV4-1; d_call: TRBD1; cdr3_aa: CASSQAPTRGPRAEAFF; cdr3_nt: TGCGCCAGCAGCCAAGCCCCAACTAGGGGGCCTAGAGCTGAAGCTTTCTTT
j_call: TRBJ1-5; clone_size: .; v_call: TRBV19; d_call: TRBD1; cdr3_aa: CASSGTGGSQPQHF; cdr3_nt: TGTGCCAGTAGTGGGACAGGGGGCAGCCAGCCCCAGCATTTT
j_call: TRBJ2-1; clone_size: .; v_call: TRBV7-9; d_call: TRBD1; cdr3_aa: CASSLQGVDEQFF; cdr3_nt: TGTGCCAGCAGCTTACAGGGGGTCGATGAGCAGTTCTTC
j_call: TRBJ1-3; clone_size: .; v_call: TRBV5-8; d_call: .; cdr3_aa: CASSLPRATGNTIYF; cdr3_nt: TGTGCCAGCAGCCTGCCTCGGGCGACTGGAAACACCATATATTTT
j_call: TRBJ2-1; clone_size: .; v_call: TRBV14; d_call: TRBD2; cdr3_aa: CASSQGTSGRNEQFF; cdr3_nt: TGTGCCAGCAGCCAAGGAACTAGCGGGAGAAATGAGCAGTTCTTC
j_call: TRBJ2-2; clone_size: few; v_call: TRBV10-3; d_call: TRBD2; cdr3_aa: CASQRGLAGDGELFF; cdr3_nt: TGTGCCAGCCAGCGGGGACTAGCGGGAGACGGGGAGCTGTTTTTT
j_call: TRBJ1-2; clone_size: .; v_call: TRBV18; d_call: .; cdr3_aa: CASSPQGVYGYTF; cdr3_nt: TGTGCCAGCTCACCACAGGGCGTCTATGGCTACACCTTC
j_call: TRBJ1-5; clone_size: .; v_call: TRBV5-6; d_call: TRBD1; cdr3_aa: CASSSSGTGWGQPQHF; cdr3_nt: TGTGCCAGCAGCTCCTCCGGGACAGGGTGGGGTCAGCCCCAGCATTTT
j_call: TRBJ2-1; clone_size: .; v_call: TRBV4-1; d_call: .; cdr3_aa: CASSQVDLISYNEQFF; cdr3_nt: TGCGCCAGCAGCCAAGTCGACTTAATCTCCTACAATGAGCAGTTCTTC
j_call: TRBJ1-2; clone_size: .; v_call: TRBV24-1; d_call: .; cdr3_aa: CATSDLQNYGYTF; cdr3_nt: TGTGCCACCAGTGATTTGCAAAACTATGGCTACACCTTC
j_call: TRBJ1-1; clone_size: .; v_call: TRBV11-3; d_call: .; cdr3_aa: CASSLSVTEAFF; cdr3_nt: TGTGCCAGCAGCTTATCGGTCACTGAAGCTTTCTTT
j_call: TRBJ1-5; clone_size: .; v_call: TRBV6-2/TRBV6-3; d_call: .; cdr3_aa: CASSYSTGWQPQHF; cdr3_nt: TGTGCCAGCAGTTACTCAACAGGTTGGCAGCCCCAGCATTTT
j_call: TRBJ2-7; clone_size: .; v_call: TRBV6-5; d_call: .; cdr3_aa: CATHNGGVSYEQYF; cdr3_nt: TGTGCCACCCATAACGGGGGTGTTAGCTACGAGCAGTACTTC
j_call: TRBJ2-3; clone_size: .; v_call: TRBV18; d_call: .; cdr3_aa: CASSPRSHLGVTDTQYF; cdr3_nt: TGTGCCAGCTCACCCCGTTCACATCTAGGGGTCACAGATACGCAGTATTTT
j_call: TRBJ1-1; clone_size: .; v_call: TRBV7-3; d_call: .; cdr3_aa: CASSPSRDTEAFF; cdr3_nt: TGTGCCAGCAGCCCCTCCCGCGACACTGAAGCTTTCTTT
j_call: TRBJ2-1; clone_size: .; v_call: TRBV5-4; d_call: .; cdr3_aa: CASSAGTPSSYNEQFF; cdr3_nt: TGTGCCAGCAGCGCCGGGACTCCGAGCTCCTACAATGAGCAGTTCTTC